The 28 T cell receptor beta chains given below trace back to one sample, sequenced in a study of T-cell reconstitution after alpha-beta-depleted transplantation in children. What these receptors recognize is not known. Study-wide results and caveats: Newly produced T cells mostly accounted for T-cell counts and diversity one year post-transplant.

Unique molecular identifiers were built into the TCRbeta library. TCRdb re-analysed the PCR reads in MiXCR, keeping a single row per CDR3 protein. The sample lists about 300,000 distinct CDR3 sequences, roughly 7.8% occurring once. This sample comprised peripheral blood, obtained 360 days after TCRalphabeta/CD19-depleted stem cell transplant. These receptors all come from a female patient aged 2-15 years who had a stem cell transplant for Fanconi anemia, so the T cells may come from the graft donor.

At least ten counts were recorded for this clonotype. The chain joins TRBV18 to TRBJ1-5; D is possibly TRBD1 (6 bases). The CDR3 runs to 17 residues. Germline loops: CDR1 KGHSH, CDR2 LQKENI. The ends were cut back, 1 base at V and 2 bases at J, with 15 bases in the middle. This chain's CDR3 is CASSPLSDRWGNQPQHF. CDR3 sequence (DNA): TGTGCCAGCTCACCACTGTCGGACAGATGGGGCAATCAGCCCCAGCATTTT.

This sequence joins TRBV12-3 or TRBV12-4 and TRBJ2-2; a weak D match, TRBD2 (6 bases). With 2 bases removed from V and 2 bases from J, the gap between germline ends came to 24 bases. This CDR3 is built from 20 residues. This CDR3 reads CASSLNSRVGGRSNTGELFF. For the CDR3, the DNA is TGTGCCAGCAGTTTAAATTCGCGGGTCGGGGGACGGTCAAACACCGGGGAGCTGTTTTTT.

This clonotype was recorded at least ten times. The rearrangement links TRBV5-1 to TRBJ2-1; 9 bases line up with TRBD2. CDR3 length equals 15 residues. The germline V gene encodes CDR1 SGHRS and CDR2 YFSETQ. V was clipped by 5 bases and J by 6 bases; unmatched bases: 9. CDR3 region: CASREAGLASNEQFF. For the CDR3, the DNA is TGCGCCAGCAGAGAAGCGGGACTAGCTAGCAATGAGCAGTTCTTC.

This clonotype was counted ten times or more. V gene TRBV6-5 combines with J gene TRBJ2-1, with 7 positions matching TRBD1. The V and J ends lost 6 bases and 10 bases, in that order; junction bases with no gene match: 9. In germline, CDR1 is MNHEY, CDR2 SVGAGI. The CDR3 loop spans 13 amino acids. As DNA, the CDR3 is TGTGCCAGCAGCCGAGGGGACAGTCTGGAGCAGTTCTTC. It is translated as CASSRGDSLEQFF.

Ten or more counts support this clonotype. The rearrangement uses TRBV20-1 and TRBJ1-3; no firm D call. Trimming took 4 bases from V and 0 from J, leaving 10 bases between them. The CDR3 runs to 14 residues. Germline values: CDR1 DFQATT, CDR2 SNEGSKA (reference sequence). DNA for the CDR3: TGCAGTGCTAAAAGAGAGAGCTCTGGAAACACCATATATTTT. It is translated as CSAKRESSGNTIYF.

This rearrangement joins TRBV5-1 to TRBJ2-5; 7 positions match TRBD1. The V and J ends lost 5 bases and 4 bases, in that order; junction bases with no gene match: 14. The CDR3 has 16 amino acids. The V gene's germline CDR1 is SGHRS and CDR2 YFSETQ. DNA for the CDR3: TGCGCCAGCAGGTTCGGGTTACAGGGGTTGTCAGAGACCCAGTACTTC. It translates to CASRFGLQGLSETQYF.

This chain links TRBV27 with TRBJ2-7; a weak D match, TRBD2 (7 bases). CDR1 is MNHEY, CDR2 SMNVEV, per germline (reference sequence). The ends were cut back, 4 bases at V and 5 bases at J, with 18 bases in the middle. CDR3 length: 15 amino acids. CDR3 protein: CASSSRGASVDEQYF. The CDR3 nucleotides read TGTGCCAGCAGTTCACGGGGGGCTAGTGTCGACGAGCAGTACTTC.

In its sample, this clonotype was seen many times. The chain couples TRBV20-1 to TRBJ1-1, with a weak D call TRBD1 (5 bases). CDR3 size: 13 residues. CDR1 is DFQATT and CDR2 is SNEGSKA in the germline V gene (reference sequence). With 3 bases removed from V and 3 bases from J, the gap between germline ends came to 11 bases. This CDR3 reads CSARRWGDTEAFF. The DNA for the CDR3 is TGCAGTGCTAGGAGATGGGGGGACACTGAAGCTTTCTTT.

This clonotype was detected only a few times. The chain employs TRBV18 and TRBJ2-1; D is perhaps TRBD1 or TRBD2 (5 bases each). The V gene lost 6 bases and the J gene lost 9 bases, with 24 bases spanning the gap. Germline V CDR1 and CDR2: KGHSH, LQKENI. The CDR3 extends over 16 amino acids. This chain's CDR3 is CASSPLASGNGGEQFF. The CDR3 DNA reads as TGTGCCAGCTCCCCCCTCGCATCCGGGAATGGGGGTGAGCAGTTCTTC.

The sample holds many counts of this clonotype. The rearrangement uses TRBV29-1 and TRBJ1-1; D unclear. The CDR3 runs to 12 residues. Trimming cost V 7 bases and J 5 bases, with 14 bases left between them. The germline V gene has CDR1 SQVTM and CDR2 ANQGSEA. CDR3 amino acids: CSAWVTGTEAFF. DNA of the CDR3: TGCAGCGCGTGGGTTACGGGGACTGAAGCTTTCTTT.

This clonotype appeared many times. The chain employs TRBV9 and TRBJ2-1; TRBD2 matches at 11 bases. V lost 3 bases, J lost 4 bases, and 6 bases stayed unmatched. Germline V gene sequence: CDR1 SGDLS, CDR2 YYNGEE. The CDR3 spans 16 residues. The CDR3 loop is CASSGGLAEAYNEQFF. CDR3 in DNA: TGTGCCAGCAGCGGGGGACTAGCGGAGGCGTACAATGAGCAGTTCTTC. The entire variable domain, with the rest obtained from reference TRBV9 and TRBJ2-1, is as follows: DSGVTQTPKHLITATGQRVTLRCSPRSGDLSVYWYQQSLDQGLQFLIQYYNGEERAKGNILERFSAQQFPDLHSELNLSSLELGDSALYFCASSGGLAEAYNEQFFGPGTRLTVL.

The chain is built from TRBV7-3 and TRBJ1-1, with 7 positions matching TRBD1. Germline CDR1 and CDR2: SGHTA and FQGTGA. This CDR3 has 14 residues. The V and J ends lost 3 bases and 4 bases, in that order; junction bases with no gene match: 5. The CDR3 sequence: CASSLSSGGTEAFF. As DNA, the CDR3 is TGTGCCAGCAGCTTGTCCTCAGGGGGCACTGAAGCTTTCTTT.

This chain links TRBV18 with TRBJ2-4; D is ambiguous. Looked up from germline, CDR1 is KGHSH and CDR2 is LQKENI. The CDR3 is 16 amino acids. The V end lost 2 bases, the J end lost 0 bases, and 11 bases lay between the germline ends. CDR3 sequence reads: CASSPIGNLAKNIQYF. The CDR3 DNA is TGTGCCAGCTCACCAATAGGGAACTTAGCCAAAAACATTCAGTACTTC.

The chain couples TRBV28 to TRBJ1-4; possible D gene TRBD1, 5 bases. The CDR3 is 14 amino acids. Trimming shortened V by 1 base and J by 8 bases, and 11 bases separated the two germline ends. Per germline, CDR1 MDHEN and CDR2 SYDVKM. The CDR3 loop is CASSLLGGGEKLFF. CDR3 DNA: TGTGCCAGCAGTTTATTGGGGGGAGGAGAAAAACTGTTTTTT.

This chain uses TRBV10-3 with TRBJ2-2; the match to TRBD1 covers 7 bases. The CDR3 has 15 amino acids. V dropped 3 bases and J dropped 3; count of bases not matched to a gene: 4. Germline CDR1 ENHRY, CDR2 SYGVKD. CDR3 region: CAISDRQGDTGELFF. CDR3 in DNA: TGTGCCATCAGTGATCGGCAGGGGGACACCGGGGAGCTGTTTTTT.

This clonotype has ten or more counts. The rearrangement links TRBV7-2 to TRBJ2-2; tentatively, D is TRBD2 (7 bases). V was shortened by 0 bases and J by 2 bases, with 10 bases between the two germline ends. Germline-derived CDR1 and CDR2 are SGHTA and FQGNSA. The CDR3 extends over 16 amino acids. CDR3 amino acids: CASSLAGGANTGELFF. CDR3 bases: TGTGCCAGCAGCTTAGCGGGGGGGGCCAACACCGGGGAGCTGTTTTTT.

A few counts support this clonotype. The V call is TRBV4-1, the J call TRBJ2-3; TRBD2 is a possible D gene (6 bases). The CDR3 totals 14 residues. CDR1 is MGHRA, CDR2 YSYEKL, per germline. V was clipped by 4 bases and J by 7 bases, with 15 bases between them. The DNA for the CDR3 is TGCGCCAGCAGCCTCCAGCCGGGAGCAAATACGCAGTATTTT. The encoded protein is CASSLQPGANTQYF.

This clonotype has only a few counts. CDR3 bases: TGTGCCAGCAGCCTCTTCGGTTGGGAAGCTTTCTTT. Residues: CASSLFGWEAFF. The V gene is TRBV14, the J gene TRBJ1-1; D remains ambiguous. Germline lookup yields CDR1 SGHDN and CDR2 FVKESK. V shed 4 bases and J shed 8 bases, with 11 bases lying between them. The CDR3 has 12 residues.

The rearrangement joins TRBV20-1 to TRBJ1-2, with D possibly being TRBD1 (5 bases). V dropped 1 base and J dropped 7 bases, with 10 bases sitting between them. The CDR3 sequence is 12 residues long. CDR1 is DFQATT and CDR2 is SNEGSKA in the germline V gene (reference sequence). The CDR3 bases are TGCAGTGCTAGAGTTGGGGGACCTGGCTACACCTTC. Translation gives CSARVGGPGYTF.

For the CDR3, the DNA is TGCAGTGCTAACCAGAGGTTTTCTGGGGCCAACGTCCTGACTTTC. It codes for CSANQRFSGANVLTF. This rearrangement joins TRBV20-1 to TRBJ2-6; D gene uncertain. Between the trimmed V and J ends, which lost 4 bases and 1 base, there was a span of 11 bases. The CDR3 has 15 amino acids. The germline CDR1 and CDR2 sequences are DFQATT and SNEGSKA (reference sequence).

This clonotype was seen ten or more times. CDR3 coding DNA: TGCAGCGTTGTAGCGGCCCAAGAGACCCAGTACTTC. It specifies CSVVAAQETQYF. The V gene is TRBV29-1, the J gene TRBJ2-5; D might be TRBD2 (6 bases). This CDR3 comprises 12 residues. Germline CDR1 is SQVTM and CDR2 is ANQGSEA. V was shortened by 4 bases and J by 1 base, with 7 bases between the two germline ends.

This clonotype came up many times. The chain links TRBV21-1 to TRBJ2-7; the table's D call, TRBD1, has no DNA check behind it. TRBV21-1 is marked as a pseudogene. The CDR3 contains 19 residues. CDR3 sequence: CASSPPSQMQGAFSYEQYF. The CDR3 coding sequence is TGTGCCAGCAGCCCCCCTAGTCAAATGCAGGGGGCGTTTTCCTACGAGCAGTACTTC.

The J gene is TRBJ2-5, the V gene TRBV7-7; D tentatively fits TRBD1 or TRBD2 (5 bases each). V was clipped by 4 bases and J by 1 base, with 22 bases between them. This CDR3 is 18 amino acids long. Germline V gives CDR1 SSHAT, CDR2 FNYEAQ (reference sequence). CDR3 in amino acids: CASSSGAPGTRIQETQYF. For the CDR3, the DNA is TGTGCCAGCAGCTCCGGGGCCCCTGGAACGCGAATCCAAGAGACCCAGTACTTC.

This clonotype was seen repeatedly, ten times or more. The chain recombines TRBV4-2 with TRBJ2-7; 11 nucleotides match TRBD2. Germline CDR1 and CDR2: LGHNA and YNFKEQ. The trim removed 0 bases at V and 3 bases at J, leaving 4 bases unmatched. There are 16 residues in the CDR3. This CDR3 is CASSQEETSGNYEQYF. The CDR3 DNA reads TGTGCCAGCAGCCAAGAGGAGACTAGCGGGAACTACGAGCAGTACTTC.

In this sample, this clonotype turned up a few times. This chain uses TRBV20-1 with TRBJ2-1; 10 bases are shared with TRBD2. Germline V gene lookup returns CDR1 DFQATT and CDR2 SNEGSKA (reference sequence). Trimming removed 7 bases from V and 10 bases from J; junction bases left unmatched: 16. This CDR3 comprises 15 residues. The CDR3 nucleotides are TGCAGTGACGGGACAGCGGGGGGGCCCCTTATGGAGCAGTTCTTC. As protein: CSDGTAGGPLMEQFF.

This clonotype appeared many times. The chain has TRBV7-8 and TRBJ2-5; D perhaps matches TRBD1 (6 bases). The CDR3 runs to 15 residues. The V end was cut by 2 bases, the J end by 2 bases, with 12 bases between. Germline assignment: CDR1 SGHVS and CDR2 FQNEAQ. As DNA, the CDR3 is TGTGCCAGCAGCTTATCGGACAGCGTTCAAGAGACCCAGTACTTC. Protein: CASSLSDSVQETQYF.

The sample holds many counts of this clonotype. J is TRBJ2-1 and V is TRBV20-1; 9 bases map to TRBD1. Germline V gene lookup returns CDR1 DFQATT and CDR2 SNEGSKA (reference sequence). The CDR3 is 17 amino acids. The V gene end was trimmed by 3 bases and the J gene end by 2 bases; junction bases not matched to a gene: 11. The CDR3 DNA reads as TGCAGTGCTAGCCCTCCACCGGGACAGGGAACCTACAATGAGCAGTTCTTC. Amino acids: CSASPPPGQGTYNEQFF.

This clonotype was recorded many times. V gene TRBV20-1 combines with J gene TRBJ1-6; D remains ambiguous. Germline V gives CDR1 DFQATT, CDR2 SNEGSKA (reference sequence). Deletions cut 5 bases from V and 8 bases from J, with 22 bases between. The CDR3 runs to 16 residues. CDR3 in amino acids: CSAQPKLPIWHSPLHF. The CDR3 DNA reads TGCAGTGCTCAACCCAAACTTCCTATTTGGCATTCACCCCTCCACTTT.